This entry is about one T cell receptor beta chain. Its antigen is currently unknown. Extracted RNA was reverse transcribed into cDNA, the sequencing template. Assay: immunoSEQ multiplex PCR; the TCRdb copy retains only in-frame clones and omits some. The data hold tens of thousands of clones, with around 45% observed a single time. The data are from a study of CD8+ T cells in alopecia areata. On the study more broadly: For treated patients, severity scores reflected the percentage of scalp area affected.

Whole-study results and caveats: Scalp clonality and expanded CD8+ clones among the top 100 showed significant decreases with tofacitinib. Scalp sample data also include resident alphabeta T cells from normal skin.

V lost 0 bases to trimming and J lost 2 bases; unmatched junction nucleotides: 9. Per the germline V gene, CDR1 is SQVTM and CDR2 is ANQGSEA. The CDR3 contains 16 residues. The treatment was: oral pan-JAK inhibitor, 5-10 mg twice daily. Lesional scalp punch biopsies and peripheral blood were collected from alopecia areata patients. This sequence originates from a human donor with alopecia areata. Sequenced material: CD8+ T cells sorted from blood, taken at roughly week 36, from a patient treated with tofacitinib. This chain uses TRBV29-1 with TRBJ2-7; 8 nucleotides match TRBD2. CDR3 protein: CSVEDQGREATYEQYF. The CDR3 DNA follows: TGCAGCGTTGAAGATCAGGGGCGGGAGGCTACCTACGAGCAGTACTTC.